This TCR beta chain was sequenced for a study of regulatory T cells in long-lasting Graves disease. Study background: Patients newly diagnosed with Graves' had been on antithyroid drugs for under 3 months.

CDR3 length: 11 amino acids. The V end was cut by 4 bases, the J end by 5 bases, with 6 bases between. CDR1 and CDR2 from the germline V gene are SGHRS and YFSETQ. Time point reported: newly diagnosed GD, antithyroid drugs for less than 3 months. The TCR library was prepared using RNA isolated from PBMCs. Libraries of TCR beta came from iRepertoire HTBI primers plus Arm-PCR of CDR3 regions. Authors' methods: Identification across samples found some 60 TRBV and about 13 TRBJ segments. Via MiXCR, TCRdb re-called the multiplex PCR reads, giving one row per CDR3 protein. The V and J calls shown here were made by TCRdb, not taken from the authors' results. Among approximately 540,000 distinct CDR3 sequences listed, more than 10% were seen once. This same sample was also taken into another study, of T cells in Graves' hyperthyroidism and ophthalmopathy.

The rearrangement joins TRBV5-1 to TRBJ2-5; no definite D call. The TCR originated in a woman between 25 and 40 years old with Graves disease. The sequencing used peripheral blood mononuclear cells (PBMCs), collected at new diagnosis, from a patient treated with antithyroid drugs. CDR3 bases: TGCGCCAGCAGCACCGTGGAGACCCAGTACTTC. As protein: CASSTVETQYF.